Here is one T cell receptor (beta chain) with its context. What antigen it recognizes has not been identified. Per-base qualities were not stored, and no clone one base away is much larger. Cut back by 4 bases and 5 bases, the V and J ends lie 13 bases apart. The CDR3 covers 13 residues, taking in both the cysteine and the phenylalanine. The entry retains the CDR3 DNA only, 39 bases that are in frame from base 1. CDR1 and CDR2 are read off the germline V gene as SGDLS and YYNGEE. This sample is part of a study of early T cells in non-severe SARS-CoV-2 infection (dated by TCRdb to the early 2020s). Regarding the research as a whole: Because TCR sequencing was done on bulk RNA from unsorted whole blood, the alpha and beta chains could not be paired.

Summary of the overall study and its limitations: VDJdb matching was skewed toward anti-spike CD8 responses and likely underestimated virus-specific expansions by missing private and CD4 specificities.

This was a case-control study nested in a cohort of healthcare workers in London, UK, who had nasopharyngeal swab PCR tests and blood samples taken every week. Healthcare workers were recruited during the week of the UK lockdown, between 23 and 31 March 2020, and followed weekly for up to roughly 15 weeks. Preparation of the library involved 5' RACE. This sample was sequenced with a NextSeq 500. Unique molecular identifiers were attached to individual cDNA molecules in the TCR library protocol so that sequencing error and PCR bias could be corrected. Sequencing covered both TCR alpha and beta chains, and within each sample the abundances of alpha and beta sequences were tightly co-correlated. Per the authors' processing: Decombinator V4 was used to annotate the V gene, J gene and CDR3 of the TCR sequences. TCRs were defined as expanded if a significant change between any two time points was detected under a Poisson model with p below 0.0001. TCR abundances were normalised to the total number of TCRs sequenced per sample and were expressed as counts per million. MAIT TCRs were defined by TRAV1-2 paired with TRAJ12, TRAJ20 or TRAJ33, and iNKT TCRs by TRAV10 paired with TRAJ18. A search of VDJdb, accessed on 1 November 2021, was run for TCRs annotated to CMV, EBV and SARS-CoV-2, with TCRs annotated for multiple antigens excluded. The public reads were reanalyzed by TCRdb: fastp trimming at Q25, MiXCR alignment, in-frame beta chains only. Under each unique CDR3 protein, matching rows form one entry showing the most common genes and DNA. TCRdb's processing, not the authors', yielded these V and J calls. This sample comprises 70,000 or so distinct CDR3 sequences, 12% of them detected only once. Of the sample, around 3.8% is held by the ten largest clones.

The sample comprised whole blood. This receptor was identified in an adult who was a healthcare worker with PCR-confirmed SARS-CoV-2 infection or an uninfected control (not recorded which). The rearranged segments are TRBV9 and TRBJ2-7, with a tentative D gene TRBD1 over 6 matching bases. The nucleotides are TGTGCCAGCAGCCCCGGGACACTCAACGAGCAGTACTTC. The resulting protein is CASSPGTLNEQYF.